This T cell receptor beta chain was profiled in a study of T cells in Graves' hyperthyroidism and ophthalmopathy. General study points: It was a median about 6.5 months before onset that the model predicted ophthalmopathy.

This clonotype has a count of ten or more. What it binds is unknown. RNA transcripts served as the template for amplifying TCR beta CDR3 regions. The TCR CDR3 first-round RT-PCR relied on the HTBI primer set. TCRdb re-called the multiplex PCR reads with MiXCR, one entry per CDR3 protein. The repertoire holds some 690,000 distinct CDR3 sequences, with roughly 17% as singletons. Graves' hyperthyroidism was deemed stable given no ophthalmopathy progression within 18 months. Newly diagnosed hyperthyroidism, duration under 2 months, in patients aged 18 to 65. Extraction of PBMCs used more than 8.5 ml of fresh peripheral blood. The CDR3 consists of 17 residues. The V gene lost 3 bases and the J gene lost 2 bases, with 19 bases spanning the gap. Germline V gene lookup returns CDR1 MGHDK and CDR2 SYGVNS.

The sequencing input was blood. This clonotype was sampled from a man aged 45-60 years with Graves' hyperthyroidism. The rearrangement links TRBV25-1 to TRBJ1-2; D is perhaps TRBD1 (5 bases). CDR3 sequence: CASSDTRAGPKNYGYTF. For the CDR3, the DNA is TGTGCCAGCAGTGACACCAGGGCAGGACCGAAGAACTATGGCTACACCTTC.